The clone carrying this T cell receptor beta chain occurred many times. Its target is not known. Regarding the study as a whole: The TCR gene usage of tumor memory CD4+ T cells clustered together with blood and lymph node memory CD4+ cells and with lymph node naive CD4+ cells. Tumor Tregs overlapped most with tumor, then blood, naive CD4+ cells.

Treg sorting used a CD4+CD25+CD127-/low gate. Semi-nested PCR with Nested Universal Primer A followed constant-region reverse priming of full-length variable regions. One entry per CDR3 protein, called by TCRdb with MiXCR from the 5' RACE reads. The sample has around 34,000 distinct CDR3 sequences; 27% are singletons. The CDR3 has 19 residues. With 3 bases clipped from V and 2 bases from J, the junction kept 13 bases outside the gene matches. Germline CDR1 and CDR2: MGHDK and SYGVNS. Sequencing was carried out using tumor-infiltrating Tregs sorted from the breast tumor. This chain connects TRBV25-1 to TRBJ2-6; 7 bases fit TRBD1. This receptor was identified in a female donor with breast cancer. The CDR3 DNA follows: TGTGCCAGCAGTGAGGGCCCCTCCCTAGGGGGCACTGGGGCCAACGTCCTGACTTTC. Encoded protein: CASSEGPSLGGTGANVLTF.